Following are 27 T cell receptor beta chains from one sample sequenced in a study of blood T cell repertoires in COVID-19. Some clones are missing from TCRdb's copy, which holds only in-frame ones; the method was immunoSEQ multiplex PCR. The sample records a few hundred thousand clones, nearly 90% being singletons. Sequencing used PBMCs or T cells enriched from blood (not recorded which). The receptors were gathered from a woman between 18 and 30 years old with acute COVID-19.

In DNA form, the CDR3 reads TGTGCCAGCAGCTACCTCTTAGAGGGACAGATCTATGGCTACACCTTC. As protein: CASSYLLEGQIYGYTF. This chain links TRBV4-2 with TRBJ1-2, with 7 bases aligning to TRBD1. Germline V gene lookup returns CDR1 LGHNA and CDR2 YNFKEQ. V lost 5 bases to trimming and J lost 4 bases; unmatched junction nucleotides: 13. This CDR3 is built from 16 residues.

DNA for the CDR3: TGTGCCAGCTCACCACCCCTGACAGGGGTGGGAAAGACCCAGTACTTC. It yields the protein CASSPPLTGVGKTQYF. The V and J genes are TRBV18 and TRBJ2-5; 8 bases are a match to TRBD1. This CDR3 region has 16 residues. In germline, CDR1 is KGHSH, CDR2 LQKENI. After removal of 0 bases from V and 6 bases from J, the junction contained 9 bases not matched to a gene.

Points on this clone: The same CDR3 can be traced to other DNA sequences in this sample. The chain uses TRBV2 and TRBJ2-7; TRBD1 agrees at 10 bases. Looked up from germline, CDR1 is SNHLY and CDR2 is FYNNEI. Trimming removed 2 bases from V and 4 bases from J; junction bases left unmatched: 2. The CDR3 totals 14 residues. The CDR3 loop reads CASSEQGQGYEQYF. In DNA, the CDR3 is TGTGCCAGCAGTGAACAGGGACAGGGGTACGAGCAGTACTTC. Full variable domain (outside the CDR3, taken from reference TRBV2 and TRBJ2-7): EPEVTQTPSHQVTQMGQEVILRCVPISNHLYFYWYRQILGQKVEFLVSFYNNEISEKSEIFDDQFSVERPDGSNFTLKIRSTKLEDSAMYFCASSEQGQGYEQYFGPGTRLTVT.

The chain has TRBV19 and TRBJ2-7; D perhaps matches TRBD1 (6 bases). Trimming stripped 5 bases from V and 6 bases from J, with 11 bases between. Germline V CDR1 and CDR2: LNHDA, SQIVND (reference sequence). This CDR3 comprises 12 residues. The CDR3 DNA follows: TGTGCCAGTAGTTTAACAGGGCTCGAGCAGTACTTC. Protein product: CASSLTGLEQYF.

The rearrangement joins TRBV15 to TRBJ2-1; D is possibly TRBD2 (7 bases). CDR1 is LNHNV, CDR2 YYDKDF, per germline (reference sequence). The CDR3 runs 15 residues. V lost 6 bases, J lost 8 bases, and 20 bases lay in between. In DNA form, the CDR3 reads TGTGCCACCAGGGGGACTAAGGGGGTGGGTGATGAGCAGTTCTTC. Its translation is CATRGTKGVGDEQFF.

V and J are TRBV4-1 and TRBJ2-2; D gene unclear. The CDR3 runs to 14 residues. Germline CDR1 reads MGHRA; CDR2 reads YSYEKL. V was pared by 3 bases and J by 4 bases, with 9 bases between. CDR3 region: CASSHPTGTGELFF. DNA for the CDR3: TGCGCCAGCAGCCACCCGACGGGCACCGGGGAGCTGTTTTTT.

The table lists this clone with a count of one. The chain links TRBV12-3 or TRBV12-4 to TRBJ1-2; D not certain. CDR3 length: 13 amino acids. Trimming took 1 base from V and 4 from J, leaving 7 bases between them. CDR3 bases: TGTGCCAGCAGTTTAGGGTCGGTCTATGGCTACACCTTC. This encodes CASSLGSVYGYTF.

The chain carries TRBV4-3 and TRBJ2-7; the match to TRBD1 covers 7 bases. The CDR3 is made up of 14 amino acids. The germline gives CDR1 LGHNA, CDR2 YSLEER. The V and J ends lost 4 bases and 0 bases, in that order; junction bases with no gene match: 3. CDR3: CASSPGQVSYEQYF. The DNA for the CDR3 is TGCGCCAGCAGCCCAGGACAGGTCTCCTACGAGCAGTACTTC.

CDR3 DNA sequence: TGCGCCAGCAGCCAAGTTAAGCTAGCGGGAGAGGACGATGAGCAGTTCTTC. Amino acids: CASSQVKLAGEDDEQFF. The chain joins TRBV4-1 to TRBJ2-1; 10 bases map to TRBD2. Germline loops: CDR1 MGHRA, CDR2 YSYEKL. The CDR3 loop spans 17 amino acids. Losses at the gene ends were 1 base for V and 8 bases for J; bases not matched to a gene: 11.

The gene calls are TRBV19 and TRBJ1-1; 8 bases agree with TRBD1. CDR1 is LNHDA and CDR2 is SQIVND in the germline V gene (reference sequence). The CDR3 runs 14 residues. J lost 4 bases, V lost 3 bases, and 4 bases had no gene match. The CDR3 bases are TGTGCCAGTAGTATCTCGCAGGGGGCCACTGAAGCTTTCTTT. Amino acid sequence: CASSISQGATEAFF.

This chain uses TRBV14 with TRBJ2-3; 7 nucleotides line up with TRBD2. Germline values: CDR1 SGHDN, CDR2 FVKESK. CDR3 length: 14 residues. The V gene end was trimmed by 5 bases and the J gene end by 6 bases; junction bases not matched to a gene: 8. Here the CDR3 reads CASSDPSGADTQYF. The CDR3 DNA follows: TGTGCCAGCAGCGATCCTAGCGGAGCCGATACGCAGTATTTT. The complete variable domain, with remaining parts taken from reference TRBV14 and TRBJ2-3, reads EAGVTQFPSHSVIEKGQTVTLRCDPISGHDNLYWYRRVMGKEIKFLLHFVKESKQDESGMPNNRFLAERTGGTYSTLKVQPAELEDSGVYFCASSDPSGADTQYFGPGTRLTVL.

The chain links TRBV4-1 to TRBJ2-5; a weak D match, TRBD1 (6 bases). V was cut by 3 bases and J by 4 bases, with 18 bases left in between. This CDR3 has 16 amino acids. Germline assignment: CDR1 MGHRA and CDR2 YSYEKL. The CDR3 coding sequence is TGCGCCAGCAGCCAGACGCCGGCACAGGGAGCAGAGACCCAGTACTTC. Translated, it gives CASSQTPAQGAETQYF.

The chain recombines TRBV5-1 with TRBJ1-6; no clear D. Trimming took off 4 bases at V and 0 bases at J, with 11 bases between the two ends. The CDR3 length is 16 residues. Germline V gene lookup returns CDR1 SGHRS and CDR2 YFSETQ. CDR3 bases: TGCGCCAGCAGCAGAACAGTCAGCTCCTATAATTCACCCCTCCACTTT. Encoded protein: CASSRTVSSYNSPLHF.

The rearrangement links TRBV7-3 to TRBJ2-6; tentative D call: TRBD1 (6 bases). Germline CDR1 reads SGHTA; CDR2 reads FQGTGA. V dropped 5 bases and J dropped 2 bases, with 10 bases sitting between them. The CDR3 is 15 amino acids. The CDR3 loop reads CASSTHRAGANVLTF. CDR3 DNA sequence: TGTGCCAGCAGCACCCACAGGGCTGGGGCCAACGTCCTGACTTTC.

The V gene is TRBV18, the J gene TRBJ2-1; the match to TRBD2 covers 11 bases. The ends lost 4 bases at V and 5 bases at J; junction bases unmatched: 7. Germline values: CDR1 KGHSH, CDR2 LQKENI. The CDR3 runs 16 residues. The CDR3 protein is CASSLVLAGVNNEQFF. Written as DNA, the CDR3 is TGTGCCAGCTCACTAGTACTAGCGGGAGTCAACAATGAGCAGTTCTTC.

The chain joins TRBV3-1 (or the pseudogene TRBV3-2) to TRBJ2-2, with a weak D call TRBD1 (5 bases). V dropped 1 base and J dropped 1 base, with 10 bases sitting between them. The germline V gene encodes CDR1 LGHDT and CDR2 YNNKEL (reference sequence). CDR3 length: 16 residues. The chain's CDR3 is CASSQVRGQNTGELFF. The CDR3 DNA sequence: TGTGCCAGCAGCCAAGTACGCGGACAGAACACCGGGGAGCTGTTTTTT.

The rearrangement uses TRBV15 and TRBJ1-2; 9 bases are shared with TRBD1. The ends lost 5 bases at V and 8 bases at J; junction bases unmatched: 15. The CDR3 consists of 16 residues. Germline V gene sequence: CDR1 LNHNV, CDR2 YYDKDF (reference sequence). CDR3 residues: CATSVDRGRLMRGYTF. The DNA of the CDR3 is TGTGCCACCAGCGTGGACAGGGGACGCCTGATGAGAGGCTACACCTTC.

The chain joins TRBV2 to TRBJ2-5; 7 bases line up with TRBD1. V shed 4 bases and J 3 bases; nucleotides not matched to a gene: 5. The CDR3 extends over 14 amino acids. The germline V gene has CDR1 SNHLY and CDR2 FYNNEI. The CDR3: CASSARDSKETQYF. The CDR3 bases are TGTGCCAGCAGTGCTAGGGACAGTAAAGAGACCCAGTACTTC.

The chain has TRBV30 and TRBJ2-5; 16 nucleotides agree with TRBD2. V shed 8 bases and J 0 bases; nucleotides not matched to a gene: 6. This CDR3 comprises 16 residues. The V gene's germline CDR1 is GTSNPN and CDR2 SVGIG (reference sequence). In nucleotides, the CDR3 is TGTGCCCGGGGGACTAGCGGGAGGGCCCACCAAGAGACCCAGTACTTC. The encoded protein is CARGTSGRAHQETQYF.

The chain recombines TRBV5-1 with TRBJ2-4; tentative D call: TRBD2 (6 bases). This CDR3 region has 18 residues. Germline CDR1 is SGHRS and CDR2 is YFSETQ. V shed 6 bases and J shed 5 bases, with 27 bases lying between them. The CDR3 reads CASTAGGRLGGNENIQYF. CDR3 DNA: TGCGCCAGCACCGCTGGGGGGAGACTGGGTGGAAATGAAAACATTCAGTACTTC.

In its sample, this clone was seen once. The CDR3 nucleotides are TGCGCCAGCAGCTTGTCCCCGAGGGAGGGAAATTCACCCCTCCACTTT. This encodes CASSLSPREGNSPLHF. This chain links TRBV5-1 with TRBJ1-6; D is unresolved. Germline CDR1 reads SGHRS; CDR2 reads YFSETQ. The CDR3 totals 16 residues. V gave up 1 base and J gave up 7 bases, with 15 bases separating them.

CDR3 in DNA: TGTGCCAGCAGCTTAGGAGGACAAGATACGCAGTATTTT. Translating gives CASSLGGQDTQYF. The rearrangement links TRBV7-9 to TRBJ2-3, with a possible D match to TRBD1 (5 bases). There are 13 residues in the CDR3. V was pared by 1 base and J by 5 bases, with 7 bases between. Germline V gene lookup returns CDR1 SEHNR and CDR2 FQNEAQ (reference sequence).

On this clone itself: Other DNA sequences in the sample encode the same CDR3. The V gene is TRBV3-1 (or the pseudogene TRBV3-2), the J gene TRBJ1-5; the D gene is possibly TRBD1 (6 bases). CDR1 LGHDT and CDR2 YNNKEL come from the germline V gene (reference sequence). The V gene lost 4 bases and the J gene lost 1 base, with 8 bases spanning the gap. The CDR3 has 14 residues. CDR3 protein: CASSLQGSNQPQHF. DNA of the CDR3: TGTGCCAGCAGCCTTCAGGGGAGCAATCAGCCCCAGCATTTT.

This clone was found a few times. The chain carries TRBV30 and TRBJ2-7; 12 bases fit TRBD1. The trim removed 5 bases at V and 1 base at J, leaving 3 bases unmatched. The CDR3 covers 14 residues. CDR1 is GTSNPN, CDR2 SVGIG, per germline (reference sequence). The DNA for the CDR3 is TGTGCCTGGGGGACAGGGGGCGCTTCCTACGAGCAGTACTTC. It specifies CAWGTGGASYEQYF.

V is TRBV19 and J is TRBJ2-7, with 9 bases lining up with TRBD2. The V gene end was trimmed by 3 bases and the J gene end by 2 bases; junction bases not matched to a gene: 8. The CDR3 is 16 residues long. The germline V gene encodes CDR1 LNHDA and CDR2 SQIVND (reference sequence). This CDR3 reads CASSMFTSGYTYEQYF. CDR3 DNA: TGTGCCAGTAGTATGTTTACTAGCGGGTATACCTACGAGCAGTACTTC.

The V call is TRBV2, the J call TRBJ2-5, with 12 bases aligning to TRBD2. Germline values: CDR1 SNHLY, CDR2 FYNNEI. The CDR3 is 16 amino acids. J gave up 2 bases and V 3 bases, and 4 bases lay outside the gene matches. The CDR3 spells CASSDLAGGTQETQYF. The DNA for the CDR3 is TGTGCCAGCAGTGACCTAGCGGGAGGGACACAAGAGACCCAGTACTTC.

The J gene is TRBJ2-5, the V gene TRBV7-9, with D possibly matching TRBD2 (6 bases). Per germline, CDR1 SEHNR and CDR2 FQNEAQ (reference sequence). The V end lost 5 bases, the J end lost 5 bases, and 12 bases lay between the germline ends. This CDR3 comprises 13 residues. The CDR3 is CASSQGREETQYF. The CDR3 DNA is TGTGCCAGCAGCCAGGGACGGGAGGAGACCCAGTACTTC.